This passage covers 27 T cell receptor beta chains from one sample sequenced in a study of OX40 agonist ivuxolimab in advanced cancers. Some clones are missing from TCRdb's copy, which holds only in-frame ones; the method was immunoSEQ multiplex PCR. The sample includes over 150,000 clones, 94% of them seen just once. This sample comprised CD4+ or CD8+ T cells sorted from blood, obtained in a trial of the OX40 agonist ivuxolimab. These receptor sequences come from an adult with an advanced solid tumor such as melanoma, head and neck, liver or kidney cancer.

The gene calls are TRBV15 and TRBJ2-7; the D is unclear. The CDR3 has 13 residues. Germline values: CDR1 LNHNV, CDR2 YYDKDF (reference sequence). V shed 0 bases and J shed 2 bases, with 5 bases lying between them. CDR3 loop: CATSREGPYEQYF. The CDR3 coding sequence is TGTGCCACCAGCAGAGAGGGCCCCTACGAGCAGTACTTC.

This rearrangement joins TRBV25-1 to TRBJ1-1; D call uncertain. Trimming shortened V by 3 bases and J by 4 bases, and 6 bases separated the two germline ends. This CDR3 is built from 12 residues. Germline V lookup: CDR1 MGHDK, CDR2 SYGVNS. CDR3 DNA: TGTGCCAGCAGTGACTCTGGCACTGAAGCTTTCTTT. Protein sequence: CASSDSGTEAFF.

V and J are TRBV19 and TRBJ2-7; weak D call: TRBD2 (7 bases). This CDR3 comprises 15 residues. Germline CDR1 reads LNHDA; CDR2 reads SQIVND (reference sequence). V was pared by 7 bases and J by 3 bases, with 19 bases between. For the CDR3, the DNA is TGTGCCAGTACCCCTAGGGGCGGGGGCCTCTACGAGCAGTACTTC. This gives the protein CASTPRGGGLYEQYF.

The CDR3 DNA sequence: TGTGCCAGCAACACTATTGGGGGCCGCACAGATACGCAGTATTTT. Translation gives CASNTIGGRTDTQYF. V is TRBV6-6 and J is TRBJ2-3; tentative D call: TRBD1 (6 bases). CDR1 is MNHNY and CDR2 is SVGAGI in the germline V gene (reference sequence). The CDR3 is 15 amino acids. V was cut by 7 bases and J by 1 base, with 15 bases left in between.

This clone was recorded once. The rearrangement links TRBV11-2 to TRBJ1-1; D uncertain. V was shortened by 2 bases and J by 1 base, with 11 bases between the two germline ends. This CDR3 spans 15 amino acids. Germline CDR1 is SGHAT and CDR2 is FQNNGV. The CDR3 spells CASSLLKSPNTEAFF. The CDR3 DNA sequence: TGTGCCAGCAGCTTACTGAAAAGCCCGAACACTGAAGCTTTCTTT.

The rearrangement links TRBV6-4 to TRBJ2-3, with 8 bases matching TRBD2. The V gene's germline CDR1 is MRHNA and CDR2 SNTAGT. The J segment lost 4 bases and the V segment lost 6 bases, leaving 6 bases of the junction unmatched. The CDR3 runs 14 residues. CDR3 sequence: CASRWTSWADTQYF. Here the CDR3 DNA reads TGTGCCAGCAGATGGACTAGCTGGGCAGATACGCAGTATTTT.

The rearrangement links TRBV11-3 to TRBJ1-2, with D tentatively TRBD1 (5 bases). Deletions cut 3 bases from V and 4 bases from J, with 9 bases between. The CDR3 extends over 13 amino acids. Germline V CDR1 and CDR2: SGHNT, YENEEA. This chain's CDR3 is CASSLTARYGYTF. The CDR3 bases are TGTGCCAGCAGCTTGACAGCCCGCTATGGCTACACCTTC.

V usage is TRBV2 and J usage is TRBJ1-4; no definite D call. V was clipped by 1 base and J by 3 bases, with 18 bases between them. CDR3 length equals 18 residues. The germline gives CDR1 SNHLY, CDR2 FYNNEI. Written as DNA, the CDR3 is TGTGCCAGCAGTGAAGTTTTTGCGGGTCTTAGGGCTAATGAAAAACTGTTTTTT. Protein sequence: CASSEVFAGLRANEKLFF.

This chain connects TRBV2 to TRBJ1-1; 12 nucleotides agree with TRBD1. CDR1 is SNHLY and CDR2 is FYNNEI in the germline V gene. V gave up 6 bases and J gave up 5 bases; unmatched junction bases: 4. The CDR3 runs to 14 residues. This CDR3 is CASRGDRGLTEAFF. The CDR3 DNA follows: TGTGCCAGCAGAGGGGACAGGGGGCTAACTGAAGCTTTCTTT.

The rearrangement uses TRBV6-1 and TRBJ2-7; TRBD1 might be the D (6 bases). Germline CDR1 is MNHNS and CDR2 is SASEGT. Trimming shortened V by 1 base and J by 2 bases, and 15 bases separated the two germline ends. This CDR3 has 16 amino acids. Written as DNA, the CDR3 is TGTGCCAGCAGTGAAGGTCGGGTGACAGGAGCCTACGAGCAGTACTTC. Its protein is CASSEGRVTGAYEQYF.

This chain links TRBV6-6 with TRBJ1-5; D is ambiguous. Germline V gene data show CDR1 as MNHNY and CDR2 as SVGAGI (reference sequence). Trimming pared 5 bases from V and 0 bases from J, leaving 14 bases between. The CDR3 sequence is 16 residues long. The CDR3 region has the DNA TGTGCCAGCAGTCCCCCACCACACCTTAGCAATCAGCCCCAGCATTTT. Amino acid sequence: CASSPPPHLSNQPQHF.

The chain uses TRBV9 and TRBJ2-5, with TRBD2 identical over 14 bases. V was pared by 2 bases and J by 5 bases, with 11 bases of the junction left unmatched. Germline CDR1 and CDR2: SGDLS and YYNGEE. CDR3 length equals 18 residues. CDR3 DNA sequence: TGTGCCAGCAGCGTCCAGACTAGCGGGGGGGCCCTTGACGAGACCCAGTACTTC. It yields the protein CASSVQTSGGALDETQYF.

The chain combines TRBV18 with TRBJ2-1; D could derive from TRBD1 or TRBD2 (6 bases each). Trimming removed 6 bases from V and 7 bases from J, with 22 bases in between. CDR1 KGHSH and CDR2 LQKENI come from the germline V gene. This CDR3 contains 16 residues. CDR3 in amino acids: CASSPNRDSGANEQFF. CDR3 bases: TGTGCCAGCTCGCCTAACCGGGACTCGGGGGCAAATGAGCAGTTCTTC.

The genes are TRBV18 and TRBJ1-1; 7 nucleotides match TRBD1. The CDR3 consists of 16 residues. Germline V gene lookup returns CDR1 KGHSH and CDR2 LQKENI. The junction had 9 bases not matched to a gene; V was cut back by 3 bases and J by 2 bases. The CDR3 loop is CASSPNRDSFNTEAFF. As DNA, the CDR3 is TGTGCCAGCTCACCCAACCGGGACAGTTTTAACACTGAAGCTTTCTTT.

V gene TRBV6-6 combines with J gene TRBJ1-2; the match to TRBD1 covers 12 bases. J lost 7 bases, V lost 8 bases, and 14 bases had no gene match. Germline loops: CDR1 MNHNY, CDR2 SVGAGI (reference sequence). CDR3 length: 16 amino acids. The DNA for the CDR3 is TGTGCCAGCCTAACAGGGGGGACAGGGGGCCGGAGTGGCTACACCTTC. Protein product: CASLTGGTGGRSGYTF.

V gene TRBV5-5 combines with J gene TRBJ2-1, with D perhaps assigned TRBD1 or TRBD2 (5 bases each). Trimming took off 4 bases at V and 0 bases at J, with 23 bases between the two ends. This CDR3 is built from 19 residues. Germline V gene sequence: CDR1 SGHKS, CDR2 YYEKEE (reference sequence). CDR3 amino acids: CASSAPPRGTVSSYNEQFF. CDR3 nucleotides: TGTGCCAGCAGCGCCCCACCACGAGGGACGGTTAGCTCCTACAATGAGCAGTTCTTC.

In this sample, this clone turned up a few times. The rearrangement uses TRBV11-2 and TRBJ2-1; D is undetermined. This CDR3 region has 12 residues. The V gene lost 5 bases and the J gene lost 6 bases, with 8 bases spanning the gap. The germline V gene encodes CDR1 SGHAT and CDR2 FQNNGV. The chain's CDR3 is CASSPNLNEQFF. CDR3 DNA: TGTGCCAGCAGCCCTAACCTCAATGAGCAGTTCTTC.

V is TRBV7-2 and J is TRBJ1-3; no clear D. This CDR3 spans 15 amino acids. Trimming took off 7 bases at V and 0 bases at J, with 13 bases between the two ends. Looked up from germline, CDR1 is SGHTA and CDR2 is FQGNSA. The chain's CDR3 is CASTKRQNSGNTIYF. The CDR3 nucleotides are TGTGCCAGCACCAAGAGGCAAAACTCTGGAAACACCATATATTTT.

Details on this clone: This CDR3 is also generated by other DNA sequences in the sample. The rearrangement links TRBV29-1 to TRBJ1-2; 8 positions match TRBD1. Germline assignment: CDR1 SQVTM and CDR2 ANQGSEA. This CDR3 spans 13 amino acids. The CDR3 nucleotides are TGCACCATAGACAGGCAGGGGGCGTTGGGCTACACCTTC. Protein sequence: CTIDRQGALGYTF.

The chain joins TRBV5-4 to TRBJ2-7; TRBD1 might be the D (5 bases). The germline gives CDR1 SGHNT, CDR2 YYREEE (reference sequence). The CDR3 runs 15 residues. V dropped 4 bases and J dropped 0 bases, with 14 bases sitting between them. In nucleotides, the CDR3 is TGTGCCAGCAGCCCCGGTAGGACACACTCCTACGAGCAGTACTTC. Amino acids: CASSPGRTHSYEQYF.

The V and J genes are TRBV11-2 and TRBJ2-2; D is ambiguous. V was trimmed by 6 bases and J by 6 bases, leaving 8 bases between them. The germline CDR1 and CDR2 sequences are SGHAT and FQNNGV. The CDR3 covers 12 residues. The CDR3 protein is CASSFIPGELFF. The CDR3 DNA reads as TGTGCCAGCAGTTTTATACCCGGGGAGCTGTTTTTT.

The rearrangement links TRBV6-5 to TRBJ2-7; 10 bases are shared with TRBD2. The CDR3 is 14 amino acids. Germline CDR1 reads MNHEY; CDR2 reads SVGAGI. With 7 bases clipped from V and 0 bases from J, the junction kept 3 bases outside the gene matches. The CDR3: CASILAGASYEQYF. CDR3 coding DNA: TGTGCCAGCATCCTAGCGGGGGCCTCCTACGAGCAGTACTTC.

With regard to this clone: The sample has other DNA sequences that encode this CDR3 too. The chain joins TRBV14 to TRBJ1-2; no reliable D call. V was pared by 6 bases and J by 2 bases, with 7 bases between. CDR1 SGHDN and CDR2 FVKESK come from the germline V gene. CDR3 size: 12 residues. CDR3 sequence: CASSLGNYGYTF. For the CDR3, the DNA is TGTGCCAGCAGTTTGGGGAACTATGGCTACACCTTC.

Notes on this clone: The same CDR3 can be traced to other DNA sequences in this sample. The V call is TRBV11-2, the J call TRBJ2-7; D ambiguous. CDR3 length equals 13 residues. V was trimmed by 1 base and J by 3 bases, leaving 7 bases between them. Germline lookup yields CDR1 SGHAT and CDR2 FQNNGV. In DNA, the CDR3 is TGTGCCAGCAGCTTAGGGGTCAGCTACGAGCAGTACTTC. Its translation: CASSLGVSYEQYF.

This chain links TRBV6-5 with TRBJ2-3; no clear D. With 4 bases removed from V and 5 bases from J, the gap between germline ends came to 16 bases. Germline values: CDR1 MNHEY, CDR2 SVGAGI. The CDR3 loop spans 15 amino acids. As DNA, the CDR3 is TGTGCCAGCAGTTCCCAACCGGGCCTCCTAGATACGCAGTATTTT. It yields the protein CASSSQPGLLDTQYF.

V gene TRBV2 combines with J gene TRBJ2-1; 7 bases line up with TRBD1. CDR3 length: 15 amino acids. Germline-derived CDR1 and CDR2 are SNHLY and FYNNEI. Trimming took 6 bases from V and 4 from J; bases not matched to a gene: 9. For the CDR3, the DNA is TGTGCCAGCAGGCCGACAGGGACCCCTTACAATGAGCAGTTCTTC. Protein product: CASRPTGTPYNEQFF.

The chain combines TRBV7-3 with TRBJ2-1; 7 bases fit TRBD2. Germline values: CDR1 SGHTA, CDR2 FQGTGA. The CDR3 length is 16 residues. V lost 5 bases to trimming and J lost 0 bases; unmatched junction nucleotides: 7. The CDR3 region is CASSPRLASSYNEQFF. The CDR3 DNA follows: TGTGCCAGCAGCCCTCGACTAGCTAGCTCCTACAATGAGCAGTTCTTC.